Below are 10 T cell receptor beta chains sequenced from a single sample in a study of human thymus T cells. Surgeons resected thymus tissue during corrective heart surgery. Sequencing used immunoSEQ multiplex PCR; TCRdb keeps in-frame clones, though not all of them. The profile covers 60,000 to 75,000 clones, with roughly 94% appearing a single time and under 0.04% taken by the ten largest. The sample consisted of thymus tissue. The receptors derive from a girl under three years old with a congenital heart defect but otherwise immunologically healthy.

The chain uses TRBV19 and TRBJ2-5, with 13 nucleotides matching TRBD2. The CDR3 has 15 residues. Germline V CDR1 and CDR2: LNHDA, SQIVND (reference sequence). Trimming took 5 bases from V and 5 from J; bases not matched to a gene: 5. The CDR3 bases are TGTGCCAGTAGTGGGGGACTAGCGGGAATGGAGACCCAGTACTTC. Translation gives CASSGGLAGMETQYF.

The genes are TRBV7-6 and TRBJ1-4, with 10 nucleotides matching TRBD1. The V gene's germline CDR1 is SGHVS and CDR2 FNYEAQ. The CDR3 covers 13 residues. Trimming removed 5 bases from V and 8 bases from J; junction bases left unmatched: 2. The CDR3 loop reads CASSRQGAEKLFF. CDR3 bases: TGTGCCAGCAGCCGACAGGGGGCGGAAAAACTGTTTTTT.

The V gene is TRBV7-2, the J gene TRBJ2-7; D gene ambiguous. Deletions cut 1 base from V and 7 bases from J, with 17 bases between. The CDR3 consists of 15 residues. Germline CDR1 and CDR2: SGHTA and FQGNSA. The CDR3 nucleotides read TGTGCCAGCAGCTTAGACCTAGTCTACATGGGGGAGCAGTACTTC. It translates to CASSLDLVYMGEQYF.

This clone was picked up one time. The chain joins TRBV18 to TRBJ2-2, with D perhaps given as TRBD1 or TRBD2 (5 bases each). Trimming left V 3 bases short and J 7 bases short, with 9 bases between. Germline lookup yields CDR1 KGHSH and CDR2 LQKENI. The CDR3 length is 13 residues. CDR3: CASSPGPYGELFF. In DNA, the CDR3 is TGTGCCAGCTCACCGGGACCCTACGGGGAGCTGTTTTTT.

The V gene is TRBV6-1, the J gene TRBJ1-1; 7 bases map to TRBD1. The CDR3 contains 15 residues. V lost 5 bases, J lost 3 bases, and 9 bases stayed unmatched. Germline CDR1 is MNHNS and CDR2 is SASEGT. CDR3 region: CASSLKTGYHTEAFF. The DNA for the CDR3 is TGTGCCAGCAGTCTAAAGACAGGGTATCACACTGAAGCTTTCTTT.

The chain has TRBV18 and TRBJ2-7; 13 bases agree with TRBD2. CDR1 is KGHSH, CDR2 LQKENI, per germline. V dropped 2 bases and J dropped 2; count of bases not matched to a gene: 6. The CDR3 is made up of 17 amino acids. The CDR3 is CASSPNGLAGDPYEQYF. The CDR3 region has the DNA TGTGCCAGCTCACCAAATGGACTAGCGGGAGACCCCTACGAGCAGTACTTC.

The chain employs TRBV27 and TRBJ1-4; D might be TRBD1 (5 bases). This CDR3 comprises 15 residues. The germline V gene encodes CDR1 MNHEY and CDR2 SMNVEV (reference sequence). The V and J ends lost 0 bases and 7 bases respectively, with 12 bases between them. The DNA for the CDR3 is TGTGCCAGCAGTTTATCTGGGGCCTTCATTGAAAAACTGTTTTTT. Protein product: CASSLSGAFIEKLFF.

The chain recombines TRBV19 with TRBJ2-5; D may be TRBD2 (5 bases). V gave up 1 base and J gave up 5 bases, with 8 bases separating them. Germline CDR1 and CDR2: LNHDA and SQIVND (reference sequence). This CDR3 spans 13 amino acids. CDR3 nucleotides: TGTGCCAGTAGTATAGGGAGGAGGGAGACCCAGTACTTC. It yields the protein CASSIGRRETQYF.

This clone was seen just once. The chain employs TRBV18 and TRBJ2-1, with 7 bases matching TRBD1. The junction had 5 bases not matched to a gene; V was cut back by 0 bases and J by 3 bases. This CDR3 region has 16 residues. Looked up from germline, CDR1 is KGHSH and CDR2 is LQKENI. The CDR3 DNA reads TGTGCCAGCTCACCACCCGCCGGGACAGACTACAATGAGCAGTTCTTC. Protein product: CASSPPAGTDYNEQFF.

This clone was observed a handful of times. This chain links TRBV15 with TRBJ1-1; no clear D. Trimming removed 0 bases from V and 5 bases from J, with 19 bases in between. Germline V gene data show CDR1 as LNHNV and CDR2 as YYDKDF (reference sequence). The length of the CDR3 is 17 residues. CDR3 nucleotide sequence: TGTGCCACCAGCAGAGATAGATTTTCCCCTTGGTGGACTGAAGCTTTCTTT. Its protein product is CATSRDRFSPWWTEAFF.